At least ten counts were recorded for the clone carrying this TCR beta chain. The sample is drawn from a study of T-cell reconstitution after alpha-beta-depleted transplantation in children. TCRbeta library preparation incorporated unique molecular identifiers. One entry per CDR3 protein, called by TCRdb with MiXCR from the PCR reads. The sample contains approximately 210,000 distinct CDR3 sequences, about 14% of which appear only once. This CDR3 is 11 amino acids long. Germline V gene sequence: CDR1 SQVTM, CDR2 ANQGSEA. Trimming shortened V by 0 bases and J by 3 bases, and 0 bases separated the two germline ends.

Sequenced here: PBMCs from the stem cell graft donor, sampled from the stem cell graft. The TCR originated in a human donor who donated a stem cell graft to a child with acute lymphoblastic leukemia. The V and J genes are TRBV29-1 and TRBJ1-3; D remains ambiguous. CDR3 bases: TGCAGCGTTGAAGATGGAAACACCATATATTTT. It yields the protein CSVEDGNTIYF.